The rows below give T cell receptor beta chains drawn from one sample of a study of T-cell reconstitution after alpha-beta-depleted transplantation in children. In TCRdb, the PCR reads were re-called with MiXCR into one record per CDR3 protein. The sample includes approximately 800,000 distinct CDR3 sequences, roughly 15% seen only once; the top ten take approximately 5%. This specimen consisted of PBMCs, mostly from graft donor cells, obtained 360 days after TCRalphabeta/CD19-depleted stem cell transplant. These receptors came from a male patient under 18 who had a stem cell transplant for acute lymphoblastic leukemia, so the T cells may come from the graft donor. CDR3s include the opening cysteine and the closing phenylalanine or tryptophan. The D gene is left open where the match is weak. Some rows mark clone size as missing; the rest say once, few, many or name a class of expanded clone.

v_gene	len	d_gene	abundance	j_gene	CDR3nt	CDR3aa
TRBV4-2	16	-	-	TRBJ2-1	TGTGCCAGCAGCTCCCGGGACTCCCTTGGGTACAATGAGCAGTTCTTC	CASSSRDSLGYNEQFF
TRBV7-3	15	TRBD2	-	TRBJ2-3	TGTGCCAGCAGCTTAGCGGGAGAGGAGAGAGATACGCAGTATTTT	CASSLAGEERDTQYF
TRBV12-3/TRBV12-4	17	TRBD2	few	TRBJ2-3	TGTGCCAGCAGTTCCGGGACTAGCGGGTCTAGCACAGATACGCAGTATTTT	CASSSGTSGSSTDTQYF
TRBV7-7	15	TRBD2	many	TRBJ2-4	TGTGCCAGCAGCTTAGAACTAGCGGTTAAAAACATTCAGTACTTC	CASSLELAVKNIQYF
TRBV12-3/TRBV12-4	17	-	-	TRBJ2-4	TGTGCCAGCAGCAACCACCGGACCGGACCACCAACAAACATTCAGTACTTC	CASSNHRTGPPTNIQYF
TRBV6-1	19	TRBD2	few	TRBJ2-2	TGTGCCAGCAAATTTACTCTCTTTGGAGCGGGAGGGCGCACCGGGGAGCTGTTTTTT	CASKFTLFGAGGRTGELFF
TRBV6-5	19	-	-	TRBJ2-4	TGTGCCAGCAGTTACTTCCCCTCCGACACCCTGACAGCCAAAAACATTCAGTACTTC	CASSYFPSDTLTAKNIQYF
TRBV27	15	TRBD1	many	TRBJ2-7	TGTGCCAGCAGTTTATGGGGACAGGGCCCCTACGAGCAGTACTTC	CASSLWGQGPYEQYF
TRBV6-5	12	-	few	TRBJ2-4	TGTGCCAGCAGTTACGGCGGACACATTCAGTACTTC	CASSYGGHIQYF
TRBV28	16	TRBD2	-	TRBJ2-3	TGTGCCACCACCGAGGGACTAGCGTCTAGCACAGATACGCAGTATTTT	CATTEGLASSTDTQYF
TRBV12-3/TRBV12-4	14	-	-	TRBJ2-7	TGTGCCAGCAGTTTGGTACTAGCAGTTGGGGAGCAGTACTTC	CASSLVLAVGEQYF
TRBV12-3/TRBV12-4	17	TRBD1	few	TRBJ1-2	TGTGCCAGCAGTCCTTACGGGACAGAGTCTCCTATATCTATGGACACCTTC	CASSPYGTESPISMDTF
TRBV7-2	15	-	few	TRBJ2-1	TGTGCCAGCAGCTACAGGGCGGACCACTACAATGAGCAGTTCTTC	CASSYRADHYNEQFF
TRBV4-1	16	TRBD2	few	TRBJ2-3	TGCGCCAGCAGCCAAGAACCCGGGAGGGCCGCAGATACGCAGTATTTT	CASSQEPGRAADTQYF
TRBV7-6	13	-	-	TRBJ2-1	TGTGCCAGCAGCTTTGGGTGGTCCAATGAGCAGTTCTTC	CASSFGWSNEQFF
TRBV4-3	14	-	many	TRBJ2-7	TGCGCCAGCAGCCAAGAGGGGAGTTCTTACGAGCAGTACTTC	CASSQEGSSYEQYF
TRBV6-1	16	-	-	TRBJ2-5	TGTGCCAGCAGTCCTCCGGACAGTCGGGCCGGAGAGACCCAGTACTTC	CASSPPDSRAGETQYF
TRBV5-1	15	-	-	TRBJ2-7	TGCGCCAGCGGAAAATGGAGGTCTCTGGTCTACGAGCAGTACTTC	CASGKWRSLVYEQYF
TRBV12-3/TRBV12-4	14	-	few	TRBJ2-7	TGTGCCAGCACCGTAAGGAGCCTACCCTACGAGCAGTACTTC	CASTVRSLPYEQYF
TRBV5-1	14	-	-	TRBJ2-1	TGCGCCAGCAGCTTGGACAGTTACTACAATGAGCAGTTCTTC	CASSLDSYYNEQFF
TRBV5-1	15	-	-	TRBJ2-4	TGCGCCAGCAGCTTGGGGGACTTAGCCAAAAACATTCAGTACTTC	CASSLGDLAKNIQYF
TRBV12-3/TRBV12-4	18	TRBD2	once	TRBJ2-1	TGTGCCAGCTGTTTCCCCCCGACTAGCCGACCGGGCATCGATGAGCAGTTCTTC	CASCFPPTSRPGIDEQFF
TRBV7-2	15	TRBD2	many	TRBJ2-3	TGTGCCAGCAGCTCGCTAGCGGCTAGCACAGATACGCAGTATTTT	CASSSLAASTDTQYF
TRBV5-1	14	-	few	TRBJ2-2	TGCGCCAGCAGCCGGGACCAGAACACCGGGGAGCTGTTTTTT	CASSRDQNTGELFF
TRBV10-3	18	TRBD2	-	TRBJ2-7	TGTGCCATCAGTGAGTCGCCTAGCGGGAGGACTATTAGATACGAGCAGTACTTC	CAISESPSGRTIRYEQYF
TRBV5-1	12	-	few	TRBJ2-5	TGCGCCAGCAGCTTGCCCCAGGGGACGAGGTACTTC	CASSLPQGTRYF
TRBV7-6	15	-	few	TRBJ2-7	TGTGCCAGCAGCTTAGCAGTAGGGATTACCTACGAGCAGTACTTC	CASSLAVGITYEQYF
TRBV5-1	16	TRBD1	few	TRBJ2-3	TGCGCCAGCAGCTTGGAGGGGACAGTGCGGACAGATACGCAGTATTTT	CASSLEGTVRTDTQYF
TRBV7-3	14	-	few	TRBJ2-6	TGTGCCAGCAGGTTGAACTCTGGGGCCAACGTCCTGACTTTC	CASRLNSGANVLTF
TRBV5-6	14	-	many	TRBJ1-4	TGTGCCAGCAGCTTGGGGGACATGGGTGAAAAACTGTTTTTT	CASSLGDMGEKLFF
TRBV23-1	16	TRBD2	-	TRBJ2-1	TGCGCCAGCAGGAACAGACTAGCGGGAGGGGTCAATGAGCAGGTCTTC	CASRNRLAGGVNEQVF
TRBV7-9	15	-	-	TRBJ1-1	TGTGCCAGCAGCTTAGGGGTCCGCATGAACACTGAAGCTTTCTTT	CASSLGVRMNTEAFF
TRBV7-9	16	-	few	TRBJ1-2	TGTGCCAGCAGCTTAAAGCGGCAGGGAGAGGTGGGAGGCTACACCTTC	CASSLKRQGEVGGYTF
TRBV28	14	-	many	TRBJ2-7	TGTGCCAGCAGTTTCCCCGGGGCCTCCTACGAGCAGTACTTC	CASSFPGASYEQYF
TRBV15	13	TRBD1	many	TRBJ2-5	TGTGCCACCAGCTGGGACAGGGAAGAGACCCAGTACTTC	CATSWDREETQYF